These 15 T cell receptor beta chains came from one sample sequenced in a study of CD8+ T cells in alopecia areata. Regarding treatment: oral pan-JAK inhibitor, 5-10 mg twice daily. Investigators isolated RNA and reverse transcribed it into cDNA to act as the sequencing template. The table came from immunoSEQ multiplex PCR; TCRdb's copy has only in-frame clones and leaves some out. The sample contains about 270,000 clones, 50% to 75% of which appear only once. The material sequenced was CD4+ T cells sorted from blood, taken around week 54, from a patient treated with tofacitinib. These TCRs come from a human donor with alopecia areata.

V is TRBV5-1 and J is TRBJ2-3; 10 nucleotides agree with TRBD2. The CDR3 sequence is 15 residues long. Germline loops: CDR1 SGHRS, CDR2 YFSETQ. V gave up 1 base and J gave up 5 bases; unmatched junction bases: 4. For the CDR3, the DNA is TGCGCCAGCAGCTTGATGGAGCGGGGGGGAGATACGCAGTATTTT. It translates to CASSLMERGGDTQYF.

V and J are TRBV11-2 and TRBJ1-1; unclear D gene. Germline V gives CDR1 SGHAT, CDR2 FQNNGV. The V end was cut by 1 base, the J end by 1 base, with 10 bases between. CDR3 size: 15 residues. CDR3: CASSLGLPRNTEAFF. The CDR3 region has the DNA TGTGCCAGCAGCTTAGGACTCCCGAGGAACACTGAAGCTTTCTTT.

The chain combines TRBV25-1 with TRBJ1-4; D is perhaps TRBD1 (6 bases). The CDR3 sequence is 14 residues long. Germline lookup yields CDR1 MGHDK and CDR2 SYGVNS. V was trimmed by 3 bases and J by 8 bases, leaving 13 bases between them. CDR3 DNA: TGTGCCAGCAGTGACCAGGGGCGGAGGGAAAAACTGTTTTTT. Translated: CASSDQGRREKLFF.

On this clone itself: In the same sample, other DNA sequences code for this CDR3. The chain links TRBV29-1 to TRBJ2-5; D is perhaps TRBD2 (5 bases). The length of the CDR3 is 12 residues. V dropped 4 bases and J dropped 5 bases, with 11 bases sitting between them. CDR1 SQVTM and CDR2 ANQGSEA come from the germline V gene. The chain's CDR3 is CSVGARGETQYF. The CDR3 DNA reads TGCAGCGTTGGGGCCCGAGGGGAGACCCAGTACTTC.

The chain joins TRBV19 to TRBJ1-4; tentatively, D is TRBD1 (5 bases). Germline loops: CDR1 LNHDA, CDR2 SQIVND (reference sequence). The CDR3 is 16 amino acids. With 3 bases removed from V and 8 bases from J, the gap between germline ends came to 19 bases. The CDR3: CASSISGHPGFEKLFF. The CDR3 DNA is TGTGCCAGTAGTATCTCCGGACACCCGGGATTCGAAAAACTGTTTTTT. Full variable domain (remainder filled in from reference TRBV19 and TRBJ1-4): DGGITQSPKYLFRKEGQNVTLSCEQNLNHDAMYWYRQDPGQGLRLIYYSQIVNDFQKGDIAEGYSVSREKKESFPLTVTSAQKNPTAFYLCASSISGHPGFEKLFFGSGTQLSVL.

The sample holds a few counts of this clone. J is TRBJ2-3 and V is TRBV7-8, with 7 bases aligning to TRBD2. Germline V gene data show CDR1 as SGHVS and CDR2 as FQNEAQ. The CDR3 is made up of 17 amino acids. With 4 bases clipped from V and 1 base from J, the junction kept 11 bases outside the gene matches. The CDR3, as DNA: TGTGCCAGCAGCTCGGTGACTAGCCGGGGTGGCACAGATACGCAGTATTTT. Encoded protein: CASSSVTSRGGTDTQYF.

J is TRBJ2-7 and V is TRBV2; D unclear. V dropped 4 bases and J dropped 2 bases, with 6 bases sitting between them. This CDR3 comprises 12 residues. The V gene's germline CDR1 is SNHLY and CDR2 FYNNEI. This chain's CDR3 is CASSGSTYEQYF. CDR3 nucleotide sequence: TGTGCCAGCAGTGGGAGTACCTACGAGCAGTACTTC.

In this sample, this clone turned up once. The chain is built from TRBV11-2 and TRBJ1-6, with 11 nucleotides matching TRBD1. Losses at the gene ends were 1 base for V and 9 bases for J; bases not matched to a gene: 11. In germline, CDR1 is SGHAT, CDR2 FQNNGV. The CDR3 covers 18 residues. The CDR3 region has the DNA TGTGCCAGCAGCTTAGTCGGGGTGACCGGGACAGGGGGTTCACCCCTCCACTTT. Its protein product is CASSLVGVTGTGGSPLHF.

This rearrangement joins TRBV30 to TRBJ2-3; no firm D call. The CDR3 contains 14 residues. Germline-derived CDR1 and CDR2 are GTSNPN and SVGIG (reference sequence). V shed 5 bases and J shed 2 bases, with 14 bases lying between them. CDR3 coding DNA: TGTGCCTGGGCCCGGATAAGTCACACAGATACGCAGTATTTT. This sequence encodes CAWARISHTDTQYF.

The chain combines TRBV11-2 with TRBJ2-7; 7 positions agree with TRBD1. CDR1 SGHAT and CDR2 FQNNGV come from the germline V gene. This CDR3 has 11 amino acids. The CDR3 region is CASQGAYEQYF. DNA of the CDR3: TGTGCAAGCCAGGGGGCCTACGAGCAGTACTTC.

V usage is TRBV4-3 and J usage is TRBJ2-3; tentative D call: TRBD2 (7 bases). CDR1 and CDR2 (germline): LGHNA, YSLEER. V lost 0 bases and J lost 1, with 11 bases in between. This CDR3 region has 16 residues. The CDR3 region is CASSQDGRGRTDTQYF. CDR3 in DNA: TGCGCCAGCAGCCAAGACGGGCGGGGGCGCACAGATACGCAGTATTTT.

The rearrangement links TRBV6-6 to TRBJ2-1, with a weak D call TRBD2 (6 bases). The V and J ends lost 11 bases and 7 bases respectively, with 18 bases between them. The CDR3 spans 13 residues. Germline CDR1 MNHNY, CDR2 SVGAGI (reference sequence). CDR3 DNA: TGTGCCGCCCAATGGGACTTAAGGAATGAGCAGTTCTTC. Translating gives CAAQWDLRNEQFF.

CDR3 region: CASSLVGNEQFF. DNA of the CDR3: TGTGCCAGCAGCTTAGTCGGGAATGAGCAGTTCTTC. This sequence joins TRBV7-8 and TRBJ2-1, with unresolved D. Germline CDR1 and CDR2: SGHVS and FQNEAQ. There are 12 residues in the CDR3. Trimming cost V 1 base and J 7 bases, with 5 bases left between them.

The chain is built from TRBV30 and TRBJ2-7, with a possible D match to TRBD1 (6 bases). Deletions cut 4 bases from V and 3 bases from J, with 13 bases between. CDR3 length: 13 amino acids. Per germline, CDR1 GTSNPN and CDR2 SVGIG (reference sequence). This chain's CDR3 is CAWTTGSFYEQYF. CDR3 nucleotide sequence: TGTGCCTGGACCACAGGGTCGTTCTACGAGCAGTACTTC. Variable domain in full (rest from reference TRBV30 and TRBJ2-7): SQTIHQWPATLVQPVGSPLSLECTVEGTSNPNLYWYRQAAGRGLQLLFYSVGIGQISSEVPQNLSASRPQDRQFILSSKKLLLSDSGFYLCAWTTGSFYEQYFGPGTRLTVT.

The V call is TRBV5-4, the J call TRBJ2-5, with 8 bases matching TRBD2. From germline, CDR1 is SGHNT and CDR2 YYREEE (reference sequence). The CDR3 runs to 15 residues. V shed 4 bases, J shed 4 bases, and the junction held 9 bases outside the gene matches. The CDR3 here is CASSHPASGSETQYF. CDR3 sequence (DNA): TGTGCCAGCAGCCACCCGGCTAGCGGGTCAGAGACCCAGTACTTC.